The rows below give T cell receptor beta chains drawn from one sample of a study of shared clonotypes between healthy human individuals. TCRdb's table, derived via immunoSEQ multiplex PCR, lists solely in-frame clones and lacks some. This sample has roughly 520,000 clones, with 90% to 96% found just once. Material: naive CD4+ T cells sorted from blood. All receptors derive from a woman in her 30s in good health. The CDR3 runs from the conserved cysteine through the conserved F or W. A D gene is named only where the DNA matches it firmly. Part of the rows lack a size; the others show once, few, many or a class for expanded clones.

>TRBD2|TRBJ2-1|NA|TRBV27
CATLGFAGGPSNEQFF
TGTGCCACCCTGGGATTTGCGGGAGGGCCCTCTAATGAGCAGTTCTTC
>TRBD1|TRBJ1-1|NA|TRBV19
CASSTTTGLTEAFF
TGTGCCAGTAGTACGACGACAGGGCTCACTGAAGCTTTCTTT
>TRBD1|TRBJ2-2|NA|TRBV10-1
CASSGTGTARTGELFF
TGCGCCAGCAGTGGGACCGGGACAGCGAGAACCGGGGAGCTGTTTTTT
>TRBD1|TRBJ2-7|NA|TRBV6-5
CASRGMTGESYEQYF
TGTGCCAGCAGAGGTATGACAGGGGAGTCCTACGAGCAGTACTTC
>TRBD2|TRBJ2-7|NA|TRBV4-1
CASSQGASGRTYEQYF
TGCGCCAGCAGCCAAGGCGCTAGCGGGAGGACCTACGAGCAGTACTTC
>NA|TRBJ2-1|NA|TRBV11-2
CASSLAGPDRRFF
TGTGCCAGCAGCTTAGCGGGGCCGGACAGACGGTTCTTC
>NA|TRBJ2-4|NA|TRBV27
CASSLYGGLIQYF
TGTGCCAGCAGTTTATACGGGGGCCTAATTCAGTACTTC
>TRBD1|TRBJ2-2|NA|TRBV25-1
CASSVQGAGGELFF
TGTGCCAGCAGTGTACAGGGGGCTGGCGGGGAGCTGTTTTTT
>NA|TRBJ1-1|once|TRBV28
CASMPNMNTEAFF
TGTGCCAGCATGCCAAACATGAACACTGAAGCTTTCTTT
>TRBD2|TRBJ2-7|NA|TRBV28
CASIKELAGVAYEQYF
TGTGCCAGCATCAAGGAACTAGCGGGAGTGGCCTACGAGCAGTACTTC
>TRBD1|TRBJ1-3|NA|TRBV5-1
CASSGISSGTGVYGNTIYF
TGCGCCAGCAGCGGGATTTCCTCCGGGACAGGGGTTTATGGAAACACCATATATTTT
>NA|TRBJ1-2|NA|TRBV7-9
CASSLEGYGYTF
TGTGCCAGCAGCTTGGAGGGCTATGGCTACACCTTC
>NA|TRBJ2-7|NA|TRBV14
CASNQVPGLEQYF
TGTGCCAGCAACCAAGTTCCTGGGCTCGAGCAGTACTTC
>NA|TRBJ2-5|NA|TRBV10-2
CASSRERGETQYF
TGCGCCAGCAGCCGGGAGAGGGGAGAGACCCAGTACTTC
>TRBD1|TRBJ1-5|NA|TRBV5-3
CARSFYRGPAPQHF
TGTGCCAGAAGCTTTTACAGGGGCCCAGCGCCCCAGCATTTT
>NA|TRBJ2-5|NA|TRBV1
CTSSHDETSVQETQYF
TGCACCAGCAGCCACGACGAGACTAGTGTGCAAGAGACCCAGTACTTC
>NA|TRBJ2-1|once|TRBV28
CASSLTSITRNEQFF
TGTGCCAGCAGTTTGACTTCCATCACCCGCAATGAGCAGTTCTTC
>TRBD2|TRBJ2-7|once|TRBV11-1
CASSLPLAGGSSYEQYF
TGTGCCAGCAGCTTACCGCTAGCGGGAGGGTCGAGTTACGAGCAGTACTTC